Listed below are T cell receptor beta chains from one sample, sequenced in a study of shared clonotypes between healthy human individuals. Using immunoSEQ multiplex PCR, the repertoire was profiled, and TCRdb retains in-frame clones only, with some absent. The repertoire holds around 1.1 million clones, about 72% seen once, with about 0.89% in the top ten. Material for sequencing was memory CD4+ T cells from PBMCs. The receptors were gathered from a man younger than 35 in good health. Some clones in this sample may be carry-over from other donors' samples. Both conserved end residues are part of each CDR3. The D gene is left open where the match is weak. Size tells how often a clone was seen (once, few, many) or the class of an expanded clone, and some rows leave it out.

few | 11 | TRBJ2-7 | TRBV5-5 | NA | CASSLPYEQYF | TGTGCCAGCAGCTTGCCCTACGAGCAGTACTTC
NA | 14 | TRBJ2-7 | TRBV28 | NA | CASSAPGQPYEQYF | TGTGCCAGCAGCGCTCCAGGACAGCCCTACGAGCAGTACTTC
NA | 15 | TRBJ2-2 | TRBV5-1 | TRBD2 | CASSGTSLNTGELFF | TGCGCCAGCAGCGGGACTAGCCTTAACACCGGGGAGCTGTTTTTT
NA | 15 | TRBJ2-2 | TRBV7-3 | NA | CASSSSGGGTGELFF | TGTGCCAGCAGCTCCTCTGGAGGGGGCACCGGGGAGCTGTTTTTT
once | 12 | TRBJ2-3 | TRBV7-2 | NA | CASSPAFYTQYF | TGTGCCAGCAGCCCTGCTTTCTATACGCAGTATTTT
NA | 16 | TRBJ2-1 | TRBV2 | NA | CASSEALLQGGNEQFF | TGTGCCAGCAGTGAAGCGCTTCTCCAGGGCGGCAATGAGCAGTTCTTC
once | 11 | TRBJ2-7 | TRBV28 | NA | CASSQNYEQYF | TGTGCCAGCAGTCAGAACTACGAGCAGTACTTC
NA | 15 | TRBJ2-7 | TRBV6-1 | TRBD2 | CASSSPGGVAYEQYF | TGTGCCAGCAGTTCCCCGGGGGGGGTCGCCTACGAGCAGTACTTC
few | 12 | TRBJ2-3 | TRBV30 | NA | CAWSPPTDTQYF | TGTGCCTGGAGTCCCCCCACAGATACGCAGTATTTT
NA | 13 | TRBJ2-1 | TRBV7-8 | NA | CASSSTVANEQFF | TGTGCCAGCAGCTCGACAGTGGCCAATGAGCAGTTCTTC
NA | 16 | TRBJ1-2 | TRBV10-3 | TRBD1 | CAISGGPGQGDYGYTF | TGTGCCATCAGTGGAGGACCGGGACAGGGGGACTATGGCTACACCTTC
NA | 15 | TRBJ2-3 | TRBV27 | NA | CASSSGGEAVDTQYF | TGTGCCAGCAGTTCGGGCGGGGAGGCGGTAGATACGCAGTATTTT
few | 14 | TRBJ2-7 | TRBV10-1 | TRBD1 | CAREVGRGKYEQYF | TGCGCCAGGGAGGTCGGCAGGGGGAAGTACGAGCAGTACTTC
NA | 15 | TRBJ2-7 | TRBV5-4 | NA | CASSPRASQGYEQYF | TGTGCCAGCAGCCCTAGGGCTAGCCAGGGGTACGAGCAGTACTTC